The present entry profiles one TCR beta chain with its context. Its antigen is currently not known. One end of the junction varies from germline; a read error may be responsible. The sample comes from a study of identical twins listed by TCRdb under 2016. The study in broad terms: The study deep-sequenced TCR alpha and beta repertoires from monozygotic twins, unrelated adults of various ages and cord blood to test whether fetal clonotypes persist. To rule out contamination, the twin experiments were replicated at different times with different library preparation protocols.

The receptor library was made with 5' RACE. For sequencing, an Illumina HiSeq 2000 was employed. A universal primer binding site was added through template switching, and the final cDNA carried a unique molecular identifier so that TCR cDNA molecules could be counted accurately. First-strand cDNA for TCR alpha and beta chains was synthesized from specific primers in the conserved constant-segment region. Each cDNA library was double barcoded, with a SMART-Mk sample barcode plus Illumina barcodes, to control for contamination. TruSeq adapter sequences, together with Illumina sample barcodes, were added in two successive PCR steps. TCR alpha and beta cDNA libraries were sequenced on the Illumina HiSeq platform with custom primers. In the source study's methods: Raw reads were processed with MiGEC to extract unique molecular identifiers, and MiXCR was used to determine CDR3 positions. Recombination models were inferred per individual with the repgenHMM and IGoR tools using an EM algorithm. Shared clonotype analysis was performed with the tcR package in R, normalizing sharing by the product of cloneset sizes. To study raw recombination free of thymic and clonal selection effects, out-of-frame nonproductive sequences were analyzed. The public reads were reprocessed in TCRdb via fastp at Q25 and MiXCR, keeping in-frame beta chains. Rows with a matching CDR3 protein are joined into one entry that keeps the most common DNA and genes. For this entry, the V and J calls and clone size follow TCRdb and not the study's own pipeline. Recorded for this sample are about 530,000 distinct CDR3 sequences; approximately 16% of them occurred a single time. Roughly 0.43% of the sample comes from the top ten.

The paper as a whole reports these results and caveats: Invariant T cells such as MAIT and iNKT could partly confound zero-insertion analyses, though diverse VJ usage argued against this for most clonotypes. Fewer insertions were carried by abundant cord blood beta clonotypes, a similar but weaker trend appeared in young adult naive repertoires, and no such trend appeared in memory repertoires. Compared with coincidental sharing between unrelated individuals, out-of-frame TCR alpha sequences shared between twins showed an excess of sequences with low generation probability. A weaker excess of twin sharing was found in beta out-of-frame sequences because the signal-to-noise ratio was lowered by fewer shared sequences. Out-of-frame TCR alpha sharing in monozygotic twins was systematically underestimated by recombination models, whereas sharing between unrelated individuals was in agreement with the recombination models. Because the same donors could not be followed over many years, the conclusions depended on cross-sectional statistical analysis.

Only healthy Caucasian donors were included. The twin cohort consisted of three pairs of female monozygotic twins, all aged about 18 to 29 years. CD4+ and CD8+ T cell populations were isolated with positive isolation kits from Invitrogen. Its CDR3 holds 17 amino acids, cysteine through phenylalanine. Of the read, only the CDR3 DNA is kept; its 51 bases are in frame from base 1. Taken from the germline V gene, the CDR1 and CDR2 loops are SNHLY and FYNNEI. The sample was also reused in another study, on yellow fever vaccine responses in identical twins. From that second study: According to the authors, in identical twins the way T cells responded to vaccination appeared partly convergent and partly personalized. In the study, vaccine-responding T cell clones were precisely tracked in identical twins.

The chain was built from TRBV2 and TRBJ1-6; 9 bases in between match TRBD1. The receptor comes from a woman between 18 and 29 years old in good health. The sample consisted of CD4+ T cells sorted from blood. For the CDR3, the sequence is CASSKANPGQGDSPLHF. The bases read TGTGCCAGCAGTAAAGCCAATCCGGGACAGGGAGATTCACCCCTCCACTTT.